This T cell receptor (beta chain) was documented in a study of CD8 T cells in ankylosing spondylitis. Findings of the study overall: As reported, disease-linked clones showed significant enrichment in matched ankylosing spondylitis synovial fluid. In reactive arthritis synovial fluid and blood, some motif variants had been reported before. Characteristic of ankylosing spondylitis blood, it appeared, was a TCR beta motif comprising roughly eight highly homologous variants.

V was clipped by 0 bases and J by 3 bases, with 8 bases between them. This CDR3 is built from 14 residues. Per germline, CDR1 KGHSH and CDR2 LQKENI. TCRdb used MiXCR to reprocess the 5' RACE reads, holding one entry per CDR3 protein. This table has under 250,000 distinct CDR3 sequences, approximately 12% appearing once. Comments on this clonotype: The antigen is not known.

This sequence joins TRBV18 and TRBJ2-5; D is ambiguous. This TCR was sampled from a male donor with ankylosing spondylitis or in good health (not recorded which). Sequencing was done on a sample of blood, either unsorted or a sorted T cell fraction (not recorded which). CDR3 DNA sequence: TGTGCCAGCTCACCACCGAACGAGAAAGAGACCCAGTACTTC. This gives the protein CASSPPNEKETQYF.